This passage covers 29 T cell receptor beta chains from one sample sequenced in a study of OX40 agonist ivuxolimab in advanced cancers. The assay was immunoSEQ multiplex PCR, and TCRdb's table has in-frame clones only and misses some. The sample includes under 90,000 clones, roughly 84% of them seen just once. The starting material was CD4+ or CD8+ T cells sorted from blood, obtained in a trial of the OX40 agonist ivuxolimab. These receptors came from an adult with an advanced solid tumor such as melanoma, head and neck, liver or kidney cancer.

This clone was recorded a few times. This chain links TRBV6-5 with TRBJ2-5; 9 bases map to TRBD1. The trim removed 3 bases at V and 0 bases at J, leaving 5 bases unmatched. Germline V gene lookup returns CDR1 MNHEY and CDR2 SVGAGI. The CDR3 has 16 amino acids. CDR3 amino acids: CASSYTGQGYQETQYF. The CDR3 DNA follows: TGTGCCAGCAGTTATACAGGACAGGGGTACCAAGAGACCCAGTACTTC.

The V call is TRBV6-1, the J call TRBJ2-7, with 9 bases fitting TRBD1. Per the germline V gene, CDR1 is MNHNS and CDR2 is SASEGT. There are 13 residues in the CDR3. V shed 6 bases, J shed 3 bases, and the junction held 3 bases outside the gene matches. For the CDR3, the DNA is TGTGCCAGCAGAAGGGACAGGGTCTACGAGCAGTACTTC. Translated: CASRRDRVYEQYF.

J is TRBJ2-2 and V is TRBV4-3; D may be TRBD2 (6 bases). Trimming took 0 bases from V and 7 from J, leaving 6 bases between them. The CDR3 is made up of 13 amino acids. Germline lookup yields CDR1 LGHNA and CDR2 YSLEER. The CDR3 DNA sequence: TGCGCCAGCAGCCAAGAGGGAGGCGGGGAGCTGTTTTTT. The encoded protein is CASSQEGGGELFF.

The V gene is TRBV5-1, the J gene TRBJ1-2; D remains unclear. V lost 2 bases and J 8 bases, leaving 19 bases between the germline ends. This CDR3 comprises 15 residues. Per germline, CDR1 SGHRS and CDR2 YFSETQ. In DNA, the CDR3 is TGCGCCAGCAGCTTTGATAATCTTTTAGTGGGAGGCTACACCTTC. This codes for CASSFDNLLVGGYTF.

The rearrangement uses TRBV27 and TRBJ1-2; D is unclear. Trimming shortened V by 3 bases and J by 3 bases, and 14 bases separated the two germline ends. Germline lookup yields CDR1 MNHEY and CDR2 SMNVEV (reference sequence). CDR3 size: 15 residues. As DNA, the CDR3 is TGTGCCAGCAGTTTTCGACCCCATACGGACTATGGCTACACCTTC. Translated, it gives CASSFRPHTDYGYTF.

This sequence joins TRBV4-2 and TRBJ1-2; no clear D. The V gene lost 1 base and the J gene lost 9 bases, with 18 bases spanning the gap. This CDR3 spans 15 amino acids. The germline gives CDR1 LGHNA, CDR2 YNFKEQ. CDR3 in amino acids: CASSQGGRSEVRYTF. The CDR3 DNA follows: TGTGCCAGCAGCCAAGGCGGACGGTCGGAGGTGCGCTACACCTTC.

The chain links TRBV4-3 to TRBJ2-7, with 11 bases that match TRBD1. The CDR3 runs 13 residues. V trimming: 4 bases; J trimming: 7 bases; junction bases outside the gene matches: 3. Per the germline V gene, CDR1 is LGHNA and CDR2 is YSLEER. The CDR3 region is CASSRGTGGEQYF. CDR3 nucleotides: TGCGCCAGCAGCCGAGGGACAGGGGGAGAGCAGTACTTC.

This sequence joins TRBV5-1 and TRBJ1-2; D unresolved. The CDR3 has 14 amino acids. CDR1 is SGHRS, CDR2 YFSETQ, per germline. The ends were cut back, 0 bases at V and 2 bases at J, with 8 bases in the middle. In DNA, the CDR3 is TGCGCCAGCAGCTTGGCTTTCCGGAACTATGGCTACACCTTC. This encodes CASSLAFRNYGYTF.

The rearrangement links TRBV5-1 to TRBJ1-5; D not certain. Trimming shortened V by 4 bases and J by 5 bases, and 16 bases separated the two germline ends. Germline V gene lookup returns CDR1 SGHRS and CDR2 YFSETQ. The CDR3 is 15 amino acids. This CDR3 reads CASSHGPGRDQPQHF. The DNA for the CDR3 is TGCGCCAGCAGCCACGGACCGGGGAGGGATCAGCCCCAGCATTTT.

CDR3 protein: CASRNRGDSTYNSPLHF. For the CDR3, the DNA is TGTGCCAGCAGGAACAGGGGCGACTCCACCTATAATTCACCCCTCCACTTT. The chain combines TRBV27 with TRBJ1-6; TRBD1 agrees at 7 bases. V was clipped by 6 bases and J by 2 bases; unmatched bases: 10. This CDR3 has 17 residues. From germline, CDR1 is MNHEY and CDR2 SMNVEV (reference sequence).

This clone was seen more than once but under ten times. The V call is TRBV29-1, the J call TRBJ1-1; D unclear. Germline loops: CDR1 SQVTM, CDR2 ANQGSEA. There are 13 residues in the CDR3. The V gene lost 3 bases and the J gene lost 5 bases, with 13 bases spanning the gap. The CDR3 coding sequence is TGCAGCGTTGACTTGGGCAGAAGGACTGAAGCTTTCTTT. Amino acid sequence: CSVDLGRRTEAFF.

The chain carries TRBV7-8 and TRBJ2-5; D not certain. Germline values: CDR1 SGHVS, CDR2 FQNEAQ. With 5 bases removed from V and 5 bases from J, the gap between germline ends came to 6 bases. CDR3 length: 11 amino acids. CDR3 DNA sequence: TGTGCCAGCAGCCTGGTCGAGACCCAGTACTTC. Translating it yields CASSLVETQYF.

The chain employs TRBV5-1 and TRBJ2-5; D ambiguous. Trimming took off 3 bases at V and 3 bases at J, with 12 bases between the two ends. Germline assignment: CDR1 SGHRS and CDR2 YFSETQ. The CDR3 runs to 14 residues. The CDR3 here is CASSYGSNKETQYF. In DNA, the CDR3 is TGCGCCAGCAGCTACGGGTCAAACAAAGAGACCCAGTACTTC.

This clone was recorded only once. The rearrangement joins TRBV6-5 to TRBJ1-1; D not resolved. The CDR3 has 15 amino acids. The ends were cut back, 6 bases at V and 1 base at J, with 15 bases in the middle. From germline, CDR1 is MNHEY and CDR2 SVGAGI. In DNA, the CDR3 is TGTGCCAGCAGCGTGGGATCGTGGCGGAACACTGAAGCTTTCTTT. Translated: CASSVGSWRNTEAFF.

The genes are TRBV10-1 and TRBJ2-5; D may be TRBD1 (6 bases). CDR1 WNHNN and CDR2 SYGVQD come from the germline V gene (reference sequence). The CDR3 is 14 amino acids. V lost 3 bases, J lost 3 bases, and 11 bases lay in between. CDR3 DNA: TGCGCCAGCAGTGATCGGGGACACAAAGAGACCCAGTACTTC. Its protein is CASSDRGHKETQYF.

The chain combines TRBV2 with TRBJ2-3; TRBD1 aligns across 8 bases. V lost 6 bases, J lost 1 base, and 6 bases stayed unmatched. From germline, CDR1 is SNHLY and CDR2 FYNNEI. This CDR3 has 15 residues. This chain's CDR3 is CASRVQGGRTDTQYF. CDR3 DNA: TGTGCCAGCAGAGTACAGGGGGGCCGCACAGATACGCAGTATTTT.

This clone was picked up a small number of times. This chain links TRBV19 with TRBJ2-1; D may correspond to TRBD1 or TRBD2 (5 bases each). The CDR3 has 15 residues. Germline lookup yields CDR1 LNHDA and CDR2 SQIVND (reference sequence). V was cut by 3 bases and J by 8 bases, with 17 bases left in between. This chain's CDR3 is CASSMGERVSDEQFF. The CDR3 region has the DNA TGTGCCAGTAGTATGGGGGAAAGGGTCTCCGATGAGCAGTTCTTC.

This clone was recorded only once. The V call is TRBV18, the J call TRBJ2-1; D uncertain. The CDR3 is made up of 14 amino acids. Germline CDR1 is KGHSH and CDR2 is LQKENI. Trimming cost V 0 bases and J 4 bases, with 7 bases left between them. CDR3 coding DNA: TGTGCCAGCTCACCACCTCAGGTTTACAATGAGCAGTTCTTC. It translates to CASSPPQVYNEQFF.

The V call is TRBV11-2, the J call TRBJ1-1, with D uncertain. Germline V gene sequence: CDR1 SGHAT, CDR2 FQNNGV. Trimming left V 4 bases short and J 9 bases short, with 9 bases between. The CDR3 spans 11 residues. CDR3 bases: TGTGCCAGCAGCTCCGGGCCTCAAGCTTTCTTT. It is translated as CASSSGPQAFF.

J is TRBJ1-2 and V is TRBV27, with 7 bases that match TRBD1. CDR1 is MNHEY and CDR2 is SMNVEV in the germline V gene (reference sequence). The length of the CDR3 is 19 residues. V lost 1 base to trimming and J lost 4 bases; unmatched junction nucleotides: 18. CDR3 nucleotides: TGTGCCAGCAGTTTATTGGGGCTGGGGGAGGGGGCTTCCGTCTATGGCTACACCTTC. Protein sequence: CASSLLGLGEGASVYGYTF.

This clone was observed once. The V gene is TRBV7-2, the J gene TRBJ2-7; TRBD2 matches 11 bases. CDR3 length: 14 amino acids. CDR1 is SGHTA and CDR2 is FQGNSA in the germline V gene. The junction had 4 bases not matched to a gene; V was cut back by 5 bases and J by 4 bases. The CDR3 region is CASSPLAGGYEQYF. Here the CDR3 DNA reads TGTGCCAGCAGCCCGTTAGCGGGAGGGTACGAGCAGTACTTC.

The rearrangement links TRBV7-2 to TRBJ1-2; 7 nucleotides line up with TRBD1. Trimming took 5 bases from V and 4 from J; bases not matched to a gene: 4. From germline, CDR1 is SGHTA and CDR2 FQGNSA. This CDR3 spans 13 amino acids. Written as DNA, the CDR3 is TGTGCCAGCAGCCCAGCAGGGGGCTATGGCTACACCTTC. This translates into CASSPAGGYGYTF. Full variable domain (missing parts from reference TRBV7-2 and TRBJ1-2): GAGVSQSPSNKVTEKGKDVELRCDPISGHTALYWYRQSLGQGLEFLIYFQGNSAPDKSGLPSDRFSAERTGGSVSTLTIQRTQQEDSAVYLCASSPAGGYGYTFGSGTRLTVV.

The chain employs TRBV12-5 and TRBJ2-1; TRBD1 agrees at 9 bases. Trimming removed 6 bases from V and 9 bases from J; junction bases left unmatched: 12. CDR1 is LGHNT, CDR2 FRNRAP, per germline. The CDR3 runs to 15 residues. CDR3 in amino acids: CASGSGQGIMGEQFF. DNA of the CDR3: TGTGCTAGTGGCTCCGGACAGGGGATTATGGGTGAGCAGTTCTTC. The entire variable domain, with the rest obtained from reference TRBV12-5 and TRBJ2-1, is as follows: DARVTQTPRHKVTEMGQEVTMRCQPILGHNTVFWYRQTMMQGLELLAYFRNRAPLDDSGMPKDRFSAEMPDATLATLKIQPSEPRDSAVYFCASGSGQGIMGEQFFGPGTRLTVL.

This clone was seen more than once but under ten times. V gene TRBV7-2 combines with J gene TRBJ1-2, with TRBD1 as a possible D gene (5 bases). The germline V and J ends were trimmed by 0 bases and 8 bases, with 19 bases remaining between them. The germline gives CDR1 SGHTA, CDR2 FQGNSA. The CDR3 sequence is 16 residues long. Here the CDR3 DNA reads TGTGCCAGCAGCTTAGCATTGGCAGGTGGGACCTCGGGCTACACCTTC. It yields the protein CASSLALAGGTSGYTF.

The rearrangement joins TRBV19 to TRBJ2-7; D gene uncertain. The V end was cut by 5 bases, the J end by 5 bases, with 10 bases between. This CDR3 is 12 amino acids long. Germline lookup yields CDR1 LNHDA and CDR2 SQIVND (reference sequence). The CDR3 here is CASSAQNDEQYF. In DNA, the CDR3 is TGTGCCAGTAGTGCACAGAATGACGAGCAGTACTTC.

The chain has TRBV7-8 and TRBJ2-3, with a tentative D call TRBD2 (5 bases). Trimming stripped 1 base from V and 5 bases from J, with 13 bases between. There are 15 residues in the CDR3. Germline V gene lookup returns CDR1 SGHVS and CDR2 FQNEAQ. CDR3 sequence reads: CASSLVAPPLDTQYF. CDR3 in DNA: TGTGCCAGCAGCTTAGTAGCGCCGCCGCTAGATACGCAGTATTTT.

V is TRBV19 and J is TRBJ2-5; D is possibly TRBD1 or TRBD2 (5 bases each). With 6 bases removed from V and 4 bases from J, the gap between germline ends came to 15 bases. Germline V gene sequence: CDR1 LNHDA, CDR2 SQIVND (reference sequence). This CDR3 comprises 14 residues. The CDR3 sequence is CASRGTGLRETQYF. The DNA for the CDR3 is TGTGCCAGTAGGGGAACGGGGCTTCGAGAGACCCAGTACTTC.

This clone was seen a handful of times. The gene calls are TRBV27 and TRBJ1-1; possibly TRBD1 for D (6 bases). The CDR3 is 16 amino acids. V shed 6 bases and J shed 6 bases, with 23 bases lying between them. Germline-derived CDR1 and CDR2 are MNHEY and SMNVEV (reference sequence). CDR3: CASRLGGAKGASEAFF. DNA for the CDR3: TGTGCCAGCAGGCTCGGGGGGGCGAAGGGTGCGTCTGAAGCTTTCTTT.

As concerns this clone: Other DNA sequences in the same sample also yield this CDR3. The chain recombines TRBV30 with TRBJ2-5, with D possibly called TRBD1 or TRBD2 (6 bases each). The DNA matches TRBJ2-7 better at its end, which makes the J call doubtful. This CDR3 contains 14 residues. Germline loops: CDR1 GTSNPN, CDR2 SVGIG (reference sequence). The CDR3 coding sequence is TGTGCCTGGAGTGCCGGGGGCTGGTCCTACGAGCAGTACTTC. Translating gives CAWSAGGWSYEQYF.